This note documents a single TCR beta chain sequence. Its antigen is unknown. This sample was taken from a study of CD8+ T cells in alopecia areata. The overall study: Treatment comprised oral tofacitinib, 5 to 10 mg twice daily, in treated patients. The SALT score measured affected scalp surface percentage in treated patients.

Stated treatment: oral pan-JAK inhibitor, 5-10 mg twice daily. General observations from the study: It was lesional scalp, especially alopecia totalis/universalis, that showed higher clonality than normal scalp.

The germline V gene has CDR1 GTSNPN and CDR2 SVGIG (reference sequence). The CDR3 is 15 amino acids. The junction had 5 bases not matched to a gene; V was cut back by 2 bases and J by 3 bases. Following RNA extraction, reverse transcription yielded cDNA that acted as the sequencing template. TCRdb's copy holds only in-frame clones and misses some; the assay was immunoSEQ multiplex PCR. The sample consists of about 200,000 clones, around 57% of them appearing once. The receptor was derived from a human donor with alopecia areata. The chain recombines TRBV30 with TRBJ2-1; 9 bases agree with TRBD1. The material sequenced was CD4+ T cells sorted from blood, taken at week 4, from a patient treated with tofacitinib. The CDR3 sequence is CAWSLGQGIYNEQFF. For the CDR3, the DNA is TGTGCCTGGAGTTTGGGACAGGGTATCTACAATGAGCAGTTCTTC.